The sequence of this T cell receptor (beta chain) was determined in a study of T-cell reconstitution after alpha-beta-depleted transplantation in children. In regard to this clonotype: Its antigen is undetermined.

V lost 1 base to trimming and J lost 7 bases, with 24 bases between them. The germline CDR1 and CDR2 sequences are SGHRS and YFSETQ. The CDR3 length is 18 residues. Study-wide results and limits: Newly made T cells mostly supplied T-cell counts and diversity one year after transplant. Reportedly, roughly two months post-transplant, alpha-beta T cells arose from several hundred expanded graft clones. For some patients, TCRbeta diversity was high at day 60 because of recipient T cells and thymic progenitors that survived.

For TCRbeta, the library was prepared with unique molecular identifiers. From the PCR reads, TCRdb called clonotypes with MiXCR, one entry per CDR3 protein. The data show some 260,000 distinct CDR3 sequences, about 24% seen once. J is TRBJ2-1 and V is TRBV5-1, with a tentative D call TRBD2 (7 bases). The receptor's source is a female patient between 2 and 15 years old who had a stem cell transplant for congenital amegakaryocytic thrombocytopenia, so the T cells may come from the graft donor. The input for sequencing was PBMCs, mostly from graft donor cells, taken 360 days after TCRalphabeta/CD19-depleted stem cell transplant. The chain's CDR3 is CASSLHRAGATTLNEQFF. In DNA form, the CDR3 reads TGCGCCAGCAGCTTGCATCGTGCGGGGGCCACGACCTTGAATGAGCAGTTCTTC.